Listed below are T cell receptor beta chains from one sample, sequenced in a study of molecular identifiers for immune sequencing clone quantification. One entry per CDR3 protein results from TCRdb running MiXCR on the PCR reads. The data contain 490,000 or so distinct CDR3 sequences, around a fifth of them singletons. Input material: naive CD8+ T cells from blood, with Jurkat cell RNA spiked in. These receptor sequences come from a human donor in good health. Some libraries in this study had Jurkat cell RNA spiked in. Both conserved end residues are trimmed from each CDR3.

>TRBJ2-7|TRBV5-1
ASSPEDWNTYEQY
>TRBJ2-7|TRBV20-1
SAMTQGVGYEQY
>TRBJ1-1|TRBV7-9
ASIPVGGPRTEAF
>TRBJ2-7|TRBV11-2
ASSLVVSGLASAYEQY
>TRBJ2-6|TRBV5-1
ASSQGRTAHSGANVLT
>TRBJ1-5|TRBV4-1
ASSKTEYSNQPQH
>TRBJ1-5|TRBV19
ASNHGGNQPQH
>TRBJ1-1|TRBV7-2
ASILSGENTEAF
>TRBJ2-5|TRBV20-1
SARVIPPTPQETQY
>TRBJ1-1|TRBV5-5
ASTERAEAF
>TRBJ2-1|TRBV6-2/TRBV6-3
ASSFELGTYNEQF
>TRBJ2-7|TRBV20-1
SGQVIAYEQY
>TRBJ2-1|TRBV6-5
ASSKTSGGANEQF
>TRBJ1-5|TRBV2
ASSPPEQPQH
>TRBJ2-3|TRBV19
ASTNPGGTEITSTDTQY
>TRBJ1-2|TRBV12-3/TRBV12-4
ASSSGTAYGYT
>TRBJ2-7|TRBV4-3
ASSQYRGAEQY
>TRBJ2-7|TRBV9
ASSVEGGGSYEQY
>TRBJ1-5|TRBV2
ASSEGTGFQPQH
>TRBJ1-4|TRBV7-9
ASSPYNEKLF
>TRBJ2-1|TRBV20-1
SARATKLGEQF
>TRBJ2-5|TRBV12-3/TRBV12-4
ASSPRGSGGFMRTQY
>TRBJ2-6|TRBV6-2/TRBV6-3
ASSSPRLSGANVLT
>TRBJ2-2|TRBV28
ASSPRGEMNTGELF
>TRBJ2-1|TRBV4-1
ASGTWGQGYNEQF
>TRBJ1-1|TRBV27
ASSPTRGATEAF